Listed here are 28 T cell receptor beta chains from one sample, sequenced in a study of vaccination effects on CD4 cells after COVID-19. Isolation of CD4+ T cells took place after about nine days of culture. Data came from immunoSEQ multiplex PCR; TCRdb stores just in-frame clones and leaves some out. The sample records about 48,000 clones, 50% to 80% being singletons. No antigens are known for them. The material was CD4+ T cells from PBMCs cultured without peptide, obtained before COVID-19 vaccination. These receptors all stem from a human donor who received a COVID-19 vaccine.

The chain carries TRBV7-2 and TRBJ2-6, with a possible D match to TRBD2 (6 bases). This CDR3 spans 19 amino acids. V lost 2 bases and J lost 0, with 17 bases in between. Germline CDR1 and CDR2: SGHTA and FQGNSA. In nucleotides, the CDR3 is TGTGCCAGCAGCTTAATGTGGGGGAGGAGGACCTCTGGGGCCAACGTCCTGACTTTC. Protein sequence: CASSLMWGRRTSGANVLTF.

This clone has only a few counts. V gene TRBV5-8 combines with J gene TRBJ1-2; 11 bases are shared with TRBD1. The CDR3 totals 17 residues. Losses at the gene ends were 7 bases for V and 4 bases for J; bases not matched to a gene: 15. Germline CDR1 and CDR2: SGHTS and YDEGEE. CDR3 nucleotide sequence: TGTGCCAGCCTAACGCCCGGACAGGGGGCTGACGGCTATGGCTACACCTTC. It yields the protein CASLTPGQGADGYGYTF.

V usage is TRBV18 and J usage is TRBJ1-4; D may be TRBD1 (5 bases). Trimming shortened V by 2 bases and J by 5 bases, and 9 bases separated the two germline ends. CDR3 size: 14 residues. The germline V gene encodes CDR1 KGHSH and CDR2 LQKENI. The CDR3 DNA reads TGTGCCAGCTCACCAAGGGACGCCAATGAAAAACTGTTTTTT. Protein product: CASSPRDANEKLFF.

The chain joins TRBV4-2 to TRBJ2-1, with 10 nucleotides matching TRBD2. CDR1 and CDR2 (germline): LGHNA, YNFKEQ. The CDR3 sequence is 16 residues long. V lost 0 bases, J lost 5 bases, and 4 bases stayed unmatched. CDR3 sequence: CASSQDPSGGNNEQFF. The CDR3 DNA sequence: TGTGCCAGCAGCCAAGACCCTAGCGGGGGTAACAATGAGCAGTTCTTC.

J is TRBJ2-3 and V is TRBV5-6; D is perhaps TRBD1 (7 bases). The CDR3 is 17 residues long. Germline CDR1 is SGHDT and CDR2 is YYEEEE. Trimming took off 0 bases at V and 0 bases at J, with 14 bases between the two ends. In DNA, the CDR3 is TGTGCCAGCAGCTTGGCCGTCCAGGGGGGTAGCACAGATACGCAGTATTTT. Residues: CASSLAVQGGSTDTQYF.

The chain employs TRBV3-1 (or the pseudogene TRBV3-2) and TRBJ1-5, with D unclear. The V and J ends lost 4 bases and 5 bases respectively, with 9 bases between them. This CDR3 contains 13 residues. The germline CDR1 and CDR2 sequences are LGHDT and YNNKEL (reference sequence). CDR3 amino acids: CASSLFQDQPQHF. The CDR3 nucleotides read TGTGCCAGCAGCCTTTTCCAAGATCAGCCCCAGCATTTT.

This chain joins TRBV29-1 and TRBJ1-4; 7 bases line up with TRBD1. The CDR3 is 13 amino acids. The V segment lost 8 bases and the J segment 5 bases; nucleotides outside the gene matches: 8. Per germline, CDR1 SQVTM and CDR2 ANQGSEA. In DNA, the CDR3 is TGCAGCACCATACAGGGGTCGAATGAAAAACTGTTTTTT. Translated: CSTIQGSNEKLFF.

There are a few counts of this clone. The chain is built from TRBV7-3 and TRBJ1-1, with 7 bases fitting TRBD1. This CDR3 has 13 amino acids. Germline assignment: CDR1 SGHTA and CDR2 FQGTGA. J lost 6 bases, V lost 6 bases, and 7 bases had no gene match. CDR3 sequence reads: CASSPGGRAEAFF. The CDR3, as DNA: TGTGCCAGCAGTCCAGGGGGACGAGCTGAAGCTTTCTTT.

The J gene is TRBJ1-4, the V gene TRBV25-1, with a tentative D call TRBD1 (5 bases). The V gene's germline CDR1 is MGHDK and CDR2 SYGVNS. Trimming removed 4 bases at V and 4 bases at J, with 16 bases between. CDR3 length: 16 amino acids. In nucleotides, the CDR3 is TGTGCCAGCAGTGTGGCCGGCCGGGGGGGTAATGAAAAACTGTTTTTT. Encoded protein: CASSVAGRGGNEKLFF.

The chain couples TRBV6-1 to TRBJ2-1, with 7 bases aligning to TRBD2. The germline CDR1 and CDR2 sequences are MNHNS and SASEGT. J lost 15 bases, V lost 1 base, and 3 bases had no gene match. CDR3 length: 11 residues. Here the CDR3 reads CASSEGGRRFF. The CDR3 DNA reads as TGTGCCAGCAGTGAAGGCGGGAGAAGGTTCTTC.

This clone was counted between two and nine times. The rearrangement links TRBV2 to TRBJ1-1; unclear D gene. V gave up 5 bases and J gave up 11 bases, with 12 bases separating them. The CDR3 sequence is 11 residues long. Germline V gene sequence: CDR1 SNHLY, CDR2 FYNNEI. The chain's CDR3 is CASSLHRGAFF. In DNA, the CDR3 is TGTGCCAGCAGTCTACACCGAGGGGCTTTCTTT.

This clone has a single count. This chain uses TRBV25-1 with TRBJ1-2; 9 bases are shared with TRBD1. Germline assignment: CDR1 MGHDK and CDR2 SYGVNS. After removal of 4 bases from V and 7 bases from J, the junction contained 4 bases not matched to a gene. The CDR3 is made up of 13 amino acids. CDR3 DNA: TGTGCCAGCAGTGGGACAGGGGTGGTTGGCTACACCTTC. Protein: CASSGTGVVGYTF.

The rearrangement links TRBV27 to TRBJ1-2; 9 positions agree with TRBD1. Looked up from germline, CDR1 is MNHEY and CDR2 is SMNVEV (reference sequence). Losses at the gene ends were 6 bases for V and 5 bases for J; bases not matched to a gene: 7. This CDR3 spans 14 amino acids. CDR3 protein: CASSPRDRDYGYTF. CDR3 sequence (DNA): TGTGCCAGCAGCCCCCGGGACAGGGATTATGGCTACACCTTC.

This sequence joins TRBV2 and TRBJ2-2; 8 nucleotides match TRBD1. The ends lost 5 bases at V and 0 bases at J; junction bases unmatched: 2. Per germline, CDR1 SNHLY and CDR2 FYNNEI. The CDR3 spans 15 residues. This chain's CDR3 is CASSWTGPNTGELFF. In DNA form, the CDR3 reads TGTGCCAGCAGTTGGACAGGGCCGAACACCGGGGAGCTGTTTTTT.

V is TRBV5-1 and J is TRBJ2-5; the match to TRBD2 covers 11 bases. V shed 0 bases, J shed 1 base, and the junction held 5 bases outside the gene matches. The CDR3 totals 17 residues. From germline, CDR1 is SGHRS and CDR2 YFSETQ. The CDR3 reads CASSLAASGGSQETQYF. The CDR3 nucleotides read TGCGCCAGCAGCTTGGCCGCTAGCGGGGGGTCCCAAGAGACCCAGTACTTC.

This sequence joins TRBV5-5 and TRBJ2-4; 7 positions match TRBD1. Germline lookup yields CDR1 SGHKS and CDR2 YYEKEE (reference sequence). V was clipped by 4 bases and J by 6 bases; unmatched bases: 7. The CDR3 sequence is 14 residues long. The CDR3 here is CASSGIQGRNIQYF. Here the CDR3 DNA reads TGTGCCAGCAGCGGAATACAGGGGAGAAACATTCAGTACTTC.

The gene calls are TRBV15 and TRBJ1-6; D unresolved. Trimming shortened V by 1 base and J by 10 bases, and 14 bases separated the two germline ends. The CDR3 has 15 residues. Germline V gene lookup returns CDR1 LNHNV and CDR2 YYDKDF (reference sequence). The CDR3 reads CATSRGVGSGSPLHF. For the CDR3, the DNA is TGTGCCACCAGCAGAGGGGTAGGATCCGGATCACCCCTCCACTTT.

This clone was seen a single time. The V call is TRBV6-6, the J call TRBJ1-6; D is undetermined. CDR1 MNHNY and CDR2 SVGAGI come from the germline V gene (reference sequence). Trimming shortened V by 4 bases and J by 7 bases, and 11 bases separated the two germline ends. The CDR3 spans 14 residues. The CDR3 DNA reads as TGTGCCAGCAGTTCGGGCAGGAGGAATTCACCCCTCCACTTT. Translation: CASSSGRRNSPLHF.

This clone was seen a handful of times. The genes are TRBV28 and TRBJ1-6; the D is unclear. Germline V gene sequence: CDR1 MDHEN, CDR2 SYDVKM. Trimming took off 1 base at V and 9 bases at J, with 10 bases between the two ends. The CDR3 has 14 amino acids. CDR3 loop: CASSLFGESSPLHF. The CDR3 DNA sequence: TGTGCCAGCAGTTTATTTGGGGAAAGTTCACCCCTCCACTTT. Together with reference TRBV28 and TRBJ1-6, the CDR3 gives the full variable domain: DVKVTQSSRYLVKRTGEKVFLECVQDMDHENMFWYRQDPGLGLRLIYFSYDVKMKEKGDIPEGYSVSREKKERFSLILESASTNQTSMYLCASSLFGESSPLHFGNGTRLTVT.

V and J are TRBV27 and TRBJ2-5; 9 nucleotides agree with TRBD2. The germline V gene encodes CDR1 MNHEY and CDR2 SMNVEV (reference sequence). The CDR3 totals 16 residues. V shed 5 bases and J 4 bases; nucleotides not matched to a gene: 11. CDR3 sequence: CASSRVRTSVSETQYF. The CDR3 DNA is TGTGCCAGCAGTCGCGTCCGGACTAGCGTTTCAGAGACCCAGTACTTC.

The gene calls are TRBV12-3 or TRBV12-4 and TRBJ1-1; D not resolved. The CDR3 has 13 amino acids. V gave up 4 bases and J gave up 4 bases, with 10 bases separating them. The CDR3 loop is CASSSDFFTEAFF. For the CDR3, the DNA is TGTGCCAGCAGTTCCGATTTTTTCACTGAAGCTTTCTTT.

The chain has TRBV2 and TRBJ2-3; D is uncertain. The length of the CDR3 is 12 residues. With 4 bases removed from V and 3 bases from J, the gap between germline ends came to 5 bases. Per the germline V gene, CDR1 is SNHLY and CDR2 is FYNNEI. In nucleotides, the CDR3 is TGTGCCAGCAGTGTAGGGACAGATACGCAGTATTTT. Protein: CASSVGTDTQYF.

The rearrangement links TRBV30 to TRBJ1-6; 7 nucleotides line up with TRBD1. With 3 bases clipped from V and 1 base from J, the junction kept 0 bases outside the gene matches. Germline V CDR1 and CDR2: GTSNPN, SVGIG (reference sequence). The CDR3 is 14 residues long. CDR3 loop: CAWSRGSYNSPLHF. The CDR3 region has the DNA TGTGCCTGGAGCAGGGGGTCCTATAATTCACCCCTCCACTTT.

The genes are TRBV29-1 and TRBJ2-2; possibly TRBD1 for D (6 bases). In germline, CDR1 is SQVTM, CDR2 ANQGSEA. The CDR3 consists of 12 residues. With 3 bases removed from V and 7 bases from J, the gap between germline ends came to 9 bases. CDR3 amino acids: CSVDRGGGELFF. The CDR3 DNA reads TGCAGCGTTGACAGGGGTGGCGGGGAGCTGTTTTTT.

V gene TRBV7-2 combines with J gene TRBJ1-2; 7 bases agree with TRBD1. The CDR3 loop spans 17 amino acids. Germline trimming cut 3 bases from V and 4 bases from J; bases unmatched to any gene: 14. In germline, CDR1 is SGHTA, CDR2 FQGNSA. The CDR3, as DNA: TGTGCCAGCAGCTTCGGGGAGGTCAGGGGGGCTCTCTATGGCTACACCTTC. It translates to CASSFGEVRGALYGYTF.

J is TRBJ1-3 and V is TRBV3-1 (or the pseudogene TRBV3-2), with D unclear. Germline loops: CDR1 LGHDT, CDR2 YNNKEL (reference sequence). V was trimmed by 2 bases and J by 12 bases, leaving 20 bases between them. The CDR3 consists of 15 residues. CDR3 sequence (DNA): TGTGCCAGCAGCCAACCAGAGTCAGGCCGGGCCATCATATATTTT. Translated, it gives CASSQPESGRAIIYF.

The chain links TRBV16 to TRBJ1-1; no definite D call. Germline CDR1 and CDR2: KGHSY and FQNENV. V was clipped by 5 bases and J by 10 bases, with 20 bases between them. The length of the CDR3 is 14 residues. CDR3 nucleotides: TGTGCCAGCAGCAACCAAGTGGGAGGCTTGGGAGCTTTCTTT. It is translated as CASSNQVGGLGAFF.

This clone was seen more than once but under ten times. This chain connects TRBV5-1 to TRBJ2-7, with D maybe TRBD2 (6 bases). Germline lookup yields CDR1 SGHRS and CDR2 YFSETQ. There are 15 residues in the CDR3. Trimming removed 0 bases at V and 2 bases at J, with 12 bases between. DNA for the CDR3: TGCGCCAGCAGCTTGGTGGCTAGCGTGGCCTACGAGCAGTACTTC. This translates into CASSLVASVAYEQYF. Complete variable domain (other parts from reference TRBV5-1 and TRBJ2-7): KAGVTQTPRYLIKTRGQQVTLSCSPISGHRSVSWYQQTPGQGLQFLFEYFSETQRNKGNFPGRFSGRQFSNSRSEMNVSTLELGDSALYLCASSLVASVAYEQYFGPGTRLTVT.